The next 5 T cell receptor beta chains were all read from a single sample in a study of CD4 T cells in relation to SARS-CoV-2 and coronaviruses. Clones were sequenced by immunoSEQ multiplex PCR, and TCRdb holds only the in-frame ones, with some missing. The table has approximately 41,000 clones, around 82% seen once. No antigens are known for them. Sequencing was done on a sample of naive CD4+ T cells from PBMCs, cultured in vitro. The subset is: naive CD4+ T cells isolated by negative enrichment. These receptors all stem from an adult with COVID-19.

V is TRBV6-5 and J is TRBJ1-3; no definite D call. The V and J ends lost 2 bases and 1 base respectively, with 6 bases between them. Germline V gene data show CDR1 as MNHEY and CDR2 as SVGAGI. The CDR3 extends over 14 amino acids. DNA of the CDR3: TGTGCCAGCAGTTACGCAATATCTGGAAACACCATATATTTT. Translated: CASSYAISGNTIYF.

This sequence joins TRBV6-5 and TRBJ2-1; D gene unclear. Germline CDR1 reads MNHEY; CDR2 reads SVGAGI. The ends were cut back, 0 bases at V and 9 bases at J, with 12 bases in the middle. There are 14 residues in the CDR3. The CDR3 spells CASSYSSPGFEQFF. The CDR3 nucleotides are TGTGCCAGCAGTTACTCGAGTCCCGGGTTTGAGCAGTTCTTC.

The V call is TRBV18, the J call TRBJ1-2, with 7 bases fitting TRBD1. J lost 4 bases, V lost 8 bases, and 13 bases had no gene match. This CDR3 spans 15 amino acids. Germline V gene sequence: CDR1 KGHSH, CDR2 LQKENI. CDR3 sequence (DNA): TGTGCCAGCCAAAAACAGGGGCCCAGTGGCTATGGCTACACCTTC. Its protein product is CASQKQGPSGYGYTF.

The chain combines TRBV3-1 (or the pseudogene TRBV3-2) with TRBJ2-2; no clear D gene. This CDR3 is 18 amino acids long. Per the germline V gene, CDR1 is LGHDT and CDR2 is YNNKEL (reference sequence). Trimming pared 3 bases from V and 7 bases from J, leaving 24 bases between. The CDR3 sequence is CASSHPFIASSRLGELFF. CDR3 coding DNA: TGTGCCAGCAGCCACCCCTTTATAGCTAGTTCAAGGCTCGGGGAGCTGTTTTTT.

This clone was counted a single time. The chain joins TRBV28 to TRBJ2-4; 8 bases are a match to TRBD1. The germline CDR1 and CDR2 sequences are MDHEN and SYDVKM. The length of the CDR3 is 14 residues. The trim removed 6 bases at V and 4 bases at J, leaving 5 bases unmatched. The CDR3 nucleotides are TGTGCCAGCAGGTCCGGGACAGGAAAAAACATTCAGTACTTC. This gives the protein CASRSGTGKNIQYF.